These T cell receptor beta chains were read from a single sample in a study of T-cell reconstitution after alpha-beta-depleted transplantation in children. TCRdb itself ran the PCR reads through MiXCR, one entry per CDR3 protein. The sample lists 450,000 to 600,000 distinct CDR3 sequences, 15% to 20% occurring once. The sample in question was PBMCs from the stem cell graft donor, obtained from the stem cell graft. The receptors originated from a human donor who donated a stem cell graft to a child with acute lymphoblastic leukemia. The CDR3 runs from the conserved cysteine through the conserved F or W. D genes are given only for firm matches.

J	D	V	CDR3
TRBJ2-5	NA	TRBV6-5	CATSPGAVQYF
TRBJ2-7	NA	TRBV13	CASSPDSNLYEQYF
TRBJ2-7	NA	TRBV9	CASSVGAATSSYEQYF
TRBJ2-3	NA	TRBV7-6	CASSSGMADTQYF
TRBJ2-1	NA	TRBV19	CASSFAGSSEQFF
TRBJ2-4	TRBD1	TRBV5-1	CASSLVQGVAKNIQYF
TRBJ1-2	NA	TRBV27	CASSPQASGAGYGYTF
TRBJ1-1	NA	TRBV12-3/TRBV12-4	CASSPLGGWNTEAFF
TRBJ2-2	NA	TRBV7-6	CASSSQGPGELFF
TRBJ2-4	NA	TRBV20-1	CSASRETKNIQYF